The 8 T cell receptor beta chains given below trace back to one sample, sequenced in a study of blood T cell repertoires in COVID-19. The table came from immunoSEQ multiplex PCR; TCRdb's copy has only in-frame clones and leaves some out. Among roughly 20,000 clones listed, roughly 81% were seen once. Source material: peripheral blood. The receptor set was obtained from a man between 60 and 70 years old with acute or convalescent COVID-19.

This clone is classed as medium-sized. CDR3 DNA sequence: TGCGCCAGCAGCTACGGACAGTACTACGCGGATGAAAAACTGTTTTTT. It encodes CASSYGQYYADEKLFF. The chain recombines TRBV5-1 with TRBJ1-4; D is possibly TRBD1 (6 bases). Germline V lookup: CDR1 SGHRS, CDR2 YFSETQ. CDR3 length equals 16 residues. The V gene lost 3 bases and the J gene lost 6 bases, with 18 bases spanning the gap.

This chain uses TRBV29-1 with TRBJ1-1; D not resolved. Trimming removed 7 bases from V and 5 bases from J, with 14 bases in between. The germline V gene has CDR1 SQVTM and CDR2 ANQGSEA. The CDR3 spans 12 residues. The CDR3 sequence is CSAHRGQTEAFF. The CDR3 DNA reads TGCAGCGCTCACAGAGGGCAGACTGAAGCTTTCTTT.

The CDR3 loop is CASTRTGGRKTQYF. The CDR3, as DNA: TGTGCCAGTACCAGGACAGGGGGCCGAAAGACCCAGTACTTC. The chain is built from TRBV19 and TRBJ2-5; 11 nucleotides line up with TRBD1. This CDR3 is 14 amino acids long. Per germline, CDR1 LNHDA and CDR2 SQIVND (reference sequence). The J segment lost 6 bases and the V segment lost 7 bases, leaving 7 bases of the junction unmatched.

The rearrangement uses TRBV7-2 and TRBJ2-5; 14 bases are shared with TRBD2. The junction had 2 bases not matched to a gene; V was cut back by 3 bases and J by 5 bases. Per germline, CDR1 SGHTA and CDR2 FQGNSA. The CDR3 is made up of 15 amino acids. The CDR3 coding sequence is TGTGCCAGCAGCTTGGGACTAGCGGGGGTGGAGACCCAGTACTTC. This encodes CASSLGLAGVETQYF. The complete variable domain, with remaining parts taken from reference TRBV7-2 and TRBJ2-5, reads GAGVSQSPSNKVTEKGKDVELRCDPISGHTALYWYRQSLGQGLEFLIYFQGNSAPDKSGLPSDRFSAERTGGSVSTLTIQRTQQEDSAVYLCASSLGLAGVETQYFGPGTRLLVL.

The chain is built from TRBV4-1 and TRBJ2-1; 8 nucleotides agree with TRBD2. The V gene end was trimmed by 1 base and the J gene end by 8 bases; junction bases not matched to a gene: 16. Germline CDR1 reads MGHRA; CDR2 reads YSYEKL. The CDR3 runs to 18 residues. The CDR3 sequence: CASSQALRSRGDRDEQFF. As DNA, the CDR3 is TGCGCCAGCAGCCAAGCCCTCCGGTCGCGGGGGGATAGAGATGAGCAGTTCTTC.

This rearrangement joins TRBV6-2 or TRBV6-3 to TRBJ2-1, with D unresolved. Germline values: CDR1 MNHEY, CDR2 SVGEGT. The CDR3 runs 12 residues. V was shortened by 4 bases and J by 5 bases, with 6 bases between the two germline ends. Written as DNA, the CDR3 is TGTGCCAGCAGTTCATCCAACAATGAGCAGTTCTTC. Translating gives CASSSSNNEQFF.

The V call is TRBV27, the J call TRBJ1-4; D not resolved. Germline CDR1 reads MNHEY; CDR2 reads SMNVEV (reference sequence). There are 14 residues in the CDR3. Between the trimmed V and J ends, which lost 7 bases and 0 bases, there was a span of 9 bases. CDR3 residues: CASTSTPTNEKLFF. CDR3 sequence (DNA): TGTGCCAGCACCTCGACACCAACTAATGAAAAACTGTTTTTT.

The chain couples TRBV6-2 or TRBV6-3 to TRBJ1-1, with D unclear. Germline-derived CDR1 and CDR2 are MNHEY and SVGEGT. Trimming left V 6 bases short and J 3 bases short, with 17 bases between. The CDR3 is 15 residues long. CDR3 bases: TGTGCCAGCAGCCCCCGAGAGGGAAGGCACACTGAAGCTTTCTTT. As protein: CASSPREGRHTEAFF.